Below are 25 T cell receptor beta chains sequenced from a single sample in a study of T cell clones after liver transplantation. Here immunoSEQ multiplex PCR was the method, and the copy in TCRdb shows in-frame clones only, minus some. The sample records roughly 70,000 clones, roughly 80% being singletons. The source was CD4+ T cells from blood, collected before liver transplant. The receptors come from a human donor who received a liver transplant.

This clone was detected many times. The chain joins TRBV6-5 to TRBJ2-7, with 7 bases aligning to TRBD1. Germline loops: CDR1 MNHEY, CDR2 SVGAGI. This CDR3 has 14 amino acids. With V trimmed by 9 bases and J by 1 base, 9 bases remained unmatched. The CDR3 loop reads CASRNRGLSYEQYF. In DNA form, the CDR3 reads TGTGCCAGTAGGAACAGGGGTCTTTCCTACGAGCAGTACTTC.

This clone was recorded once. The chain has TRBV7-8 and TRBJ1-1; 7 nucleotides agree with TRBD1. V gave up 1 base and J gave up 5 bases; unmatched junction bases: 4. CDR3 size: 14 residues. Germline-derived CDR1 and CDR2 are SGHVS and FQNEAQ. The CDR3 is CASSLVRGQTEAFF. In DNA form, the CDR3 reads TGTGCCAGCAGCTTAGTTAGGGGGCAAACTGAAGCTTTCTTT.

The chain has TRBV5-4 and TRBJ2-7; TRBD1 is a possible D gene (6 bases). From germline, CDR1 is SGHNT and CDR2 YYREEE (reference sequence). This CDR3 is built from 12 residues. The V end lost 3 bases, the J end lost 9 bases, and 13 bases lay between the germline ends. The CDR3 here is CASSYLDSMQYF. CDR3 nucleotides: TGTGCCAGCAGCTACTTGGACAGCATGCAGTACTTC.

The chain uses TRBV27 and TRBJ2-1, with D tentatively TRBD2 (6 bases). The CDR3 has 15 amino acids. Germline CDR1 and CDR2: MNHEY and SMNVEV (reference sequence). The V gene lost 10 bases and the J gene lost 7 bases, with 23 bases spanning the gap. The CDR3 sequence is CATAGAGPFGNEQFF. The CDR3 coding sequence is TGTGCCACCGCCGGAGCGGGTCCTTTCGGGAATGAGCAGTTCTTC.

This rearrangement joins TRBV28 to TRBJ1-1; D is unresolved. Germline assignment: CDR1 MDHEN and CDR2 SYDVKM. The germline V and J ends were trimmed by 4 bases and 3 bases, with 9 bases remaining between them. The CDR3 runs to 13 residues. The CDR3 DNA follows: TGTGCCAGCAGTTCACAACCGGACACTGAAGCTTTCTTT. It encodes CASSSQPDTEAFF.

The rearrangement links TRBV9 to TRBJ1-2, with 9 positions matching TRBD1. Germline CDR1 and CDR2: SGDLS and YYNGEE. J lost 4 bases, V lost 5 bases, and 3 bases had no gene match. This CDR3 has 13 residues. The CDR3 nucleotides are TGTGCCAGCAGGGGACAGGGCCTCTATGGCTACACCTTC. This gives the protein CASRGQGLYGYTF.

This clone has just a few counts. The gene calls are TRBV18 and TRBJ2-7, with 13 bases that match TRBD2. The CDR3 has 17 residues. CDR1 is KGHSH and CDR2 is LQKENI in the germline V gene. The V and J ends lost 0 bases and 7 bases, in that order; junction bases with no gene match: 9. The CDR3 DNA follows: TGTGCCAGCTCACCACCACCAGGACTAGCGGGAGACGGAGAGCAGTACTTC. Translated: CASSPPPGLAGDGEQYF. Together with reference TRBV18 and TRBJ2-7, the CDR3 gives the full variable domain: NAGVMQNPRHLVRRRGQEARLRCSPMKGHSHVYWYRQLPEEGLKFMVYLQKENIIDESGMPKERFSAEFPKEGPSILRIQQVVRGDSAAYFCASSPPPGLAGDGEQYFGPGTRLTVT.

The chain combines TRBV7-2 with TRBJ1-5; 8 bases agree with TRBD1. Trimming removed 4 bases from V and 1 base from J; junction bases left unmatched: 6. CDR1 SGHTA and CDR2 FQGNSA come from the germline V gene. The CDR3 has 16 amino acids. The CDR3: CASSSGTGRSNQPQHF. The CDR3 DNA reads as TGTGCCAGCAGCTCCGGGACAGGACGGAGCAATCAGCCCCAGCATTTT.

The chain recombines TRBV4-3 with TRBJ1-2; a possible D gene is TRBD1 (6 bases). V dropped 3 bases and J dropped 5 bases, with 22 bases sitting between them. The CDR3 consists of 17 residues. Germline CDR1 is LGHNA and CDR2 is YSLEER. The CDR3, as DNA: TGCGCCAGCAGCCAGGTGGGACATTCGAGCTTTGATTATGGCTACACCTTC. This sequence encodes CASSQVGHSSFDYGYTF.

The V and J genes are TRBV11-2 and TRBJ2-7, with 7 bases identical to TRBD2. The CDR3 runs 16 residues. Germline V gives CDR1 SGHAT, CDR2 FQNNGV. V shed 5 bases, J shed 6 bases, and the junction held 16 bases outside the gene matches. The CDR3 sequence: CASSLPQRGRPREQYF. CDR3 coding DNA: TGTGCCAGCAGCCTCCCCCAGCGGGGACGCCCCCGCGAGCAGTACTTC.

The V gene is TRBV28, the J gene TRBJ1-1; no reliable D call. The CDR3 extends over 15 amino acids. Germline CDR1 is MDHEN and CDR2 is SYDVKM. The V end lost 5 bases, the J end lost 0 bases, and 13 bases lay between the germline ends. The CDR3 coding sequence is TGTGCCAGCAGTAAGGTGGACCCCGTGAACACTGAAGCTTTCTTT. This encodes CASSKVDPVNTEAFF.

The chain carries TRBV21-1 and TRBJ1-1. TRBV21-1 is shown as a pseudogene. The length of the CDR3 is 15 residues. CDR3 nucleotides: TGTGCCAGCAGCAAAGAGCGTCCCGAGGACACTGAAGCTTTCTTT. It specifies CASSKERPEDTEAFF.

V and J are TRBV5-1 and TRBJ2-7; 7 nucleotides match TRBD1. The V segment lost 4 bases and the J segment 1 base; nucleotides outside the gene matches: 8. Germline CDR1 is SGHRS and CDR2 is YFSETQ. The CDR3 is 15 residues long. The CDR3 spells CASSLGTVNSYEQYF. The CDR3 DNA reads as TGCGCCAGCAGCCTTGGGACAGTTAATTCCTACGAGCAGTACTTC.

The table lists this clone with a count of one. The chain uses TRBV28 and TRBJ1-2; TRBD1 aligns across 10 bases. CDR1 is MDHEN and CDR2 is SYDVKM in the germline V gene. The V gene end was trimmed by 3 bases and the J gene end by 7 bases; junction bases not matched to a gene: 5. The CDR3 spans 14 residues. The CDR3 bases are TGTGCCAGCAGTTTTCTGGGACAGGGGTCTGGCTACACCTTC. Its protein product is CASSFLGQGSGYTF.

The count of this clone is one. This chain uses TRBV7-9 with TRBJ2-7; TRBD1 aligns across 8 bases. V was clipped by 5 bases and J by 8 bases; unmatched bases: 26. Per germline, CDR1 SEHNR and CDR2 FQNEAQ (reference sequence). CDR3 size: 19 residues. CDR3 nucleotides: TGTGCCAGCAGCCGCGTAAACAGTCAATCCGGGACAGGCTCCCTCAAGCAGTACTTC. It encodes CASSRVNSQSGTGSLKQYF.

This clone is classed as medium-sized. This rearrangement joins TRBV7-9 to TRBJ1-3, with D possibly being TRBD1 (5 bases). V lost 7 bases, J lost 0 bases, and 13 bases lay in between. The CDR3 loop spans 15 amino acids. CDR1 and CDR2 from the germline V gene are SEHNR and FQNEAQ (reference sequence). The chain's CDR3 is CASTLGDLSGNTIYF. The CDR3 DNA sequence: TGTGCCAGCACCCTCGGGGACCTCTCTGGAAACACCATATATTTT.

This clone was detected a few times. V usage is TRBV29-1 and J usage is TRBJ1-2; D gene unclear. The CDR3 is 12 residues long. Germline V CDR1 and CDR2: SQVTM, ANQGSEA. V was clipped by 7 bases and J by 6 bases, with 15 bases between them. CDR3 sequence (DNA): TGCAGCGCCTTTAACTGGCCTCATGGCTACACCTTC. Protein: CSAFNWPHGYTF.

This clone showed up just a few times. The chain is built from TRBV28 and TRBJ1-2; D call uncertain. CDR1 is MDHEN and CDR2 is SYDVKM in the germline V gene. The CDR3 consists of 11 residues. The V end lost 6 bases, the J end lost 8 bases, and 10 bases lay between the germline ends. The CDR3 reads CASSWQGGYTF. As DNA, the CDR3 is TGTGCCAGCAGCTGGCAAGGGGGCTACACCTTC.

This clone has a single count. The chain joins TRBV19 to TRBJ1-1; 10 nucleotides line up with TRBD1. Trimming took 7 bases from V and 3 from J; bases not matched to a gene: 8. The CDR3 has 15 residues. In germline, CDR1 is LNHDA, CDR2 SQIVND (reference sequence). The CDR3 region has the DNA TGTGCCAGTAAGTTCCCGGGGACAGGGGACACTGAAGCTTTCTTT. As protein: CASKFPGTGDTEAFF.

The chain has TRBV2 and TRBJ2-2; D is ambiguous. V was cut by 7 bases and J by 0 bases, with 3 bases left in between. This CDR3 comprises 12 residues. Germline V gene sequence: CDR1 SNHLY, CDR2 FYNNEI. The CDR3 DNA reads as TGTGCCAGCACCCCGAACACCGGGGAGCTGTTTTTT. It specifies CASTPNTGELFF.

V usage is TRBV28 and J usage is TRBJ2-1; perhaps TRBD1 as D (6 bases). CDR3 size: 14 residues. Trimming took 3 bases from V and 4 from J, leaving 10 bases between them. The germline CDR1 and CDR2 sequences are MDHEN and SYDVKM. In DNA, the CDR3 is TGTGCCAGCAGTTTGGGTGGACAGTACAATGAGCAGTTCTTC. This gives the protein CASSLGGQYNEQFF.

This sequence joins TRBV18 and TRBJ1-1; perhaps TRBD1 as D (5 bases). The V end lost 3 bases, the J end lost 2 bases, and 10 bases lay between the germline ends. The germline V gene encodes CDR1 KGHSH and CDR2 LQKENI. The CDR3 extends over 14 amino acids. The CDR3 DNA reads TGTGCCAGCTCACCTTGGAGGGGAAACACTGAAGCTTTCTTT. This translates into CASSPWRGNTEAFF. Drawing the rest from reference TRBV18 and TRBJ1-1, the complete variable domain is NAGVMQNPRHLVRRRGQEARLRCSPMKGHSHVYWYRQLPEEGLKFMVYLQKENIIDESGMPKERFSAEFPKEGPSILRIQQVVRGDSAAYFCASSPWRGNTEAFFGQGTRLTVV.

The rearrangement links TRBV5-4 to TRBJ1-2; 7 bases match TRBD1. The CDR3 consists of 15 residues. CDR1 is SGHNT and CDR2 is YYREEE in the germline V gene (reference sequence). Germline trimming cut 0 bases from V and 3 bases from J; bases unmatched to any gene: 5. The CDR3 loop is CASSLVGQAYYGYTF. The CDR3 DNA is TGTGCCAGCAGCTTGGTAGGACAGGCATACTATGGCTACACCTTC.

Only a few counts were recorded for this clone. The chain joins TRBV15 to TRBJ1-3; no clear D. Per the germline V gene, CDR1 is LNHNV and CDR2 is YYDKDF (reference sequence). V was shortened by 5 bases and J by 0 bases, with 8 bases between the two germline ends. The CDR3 contains 14 residues. The CDR3 spells CATSVRNSGNTIYF. DNA for the CDR3: TGTGCCACCAGCGTCCGCAACTCTGGAAACACCATATATTTT.

V is TRBV4-1 and J is TRBJ1-2; D is unclear. Per the germline V gene, CDR1 is MGHRA and CDR2 is YSYEKL. V was cut by 1 base and J by 3 bases, with 12 bases left in between. CDR3 size: 15 residues. CDR3 sequence reads: CASSQVDLTYYGYTF. The DNA of the CDR3 is TGCGCCAGCAGCCAAGTGGACCTTACCTACTATGGCTACACCTTC.